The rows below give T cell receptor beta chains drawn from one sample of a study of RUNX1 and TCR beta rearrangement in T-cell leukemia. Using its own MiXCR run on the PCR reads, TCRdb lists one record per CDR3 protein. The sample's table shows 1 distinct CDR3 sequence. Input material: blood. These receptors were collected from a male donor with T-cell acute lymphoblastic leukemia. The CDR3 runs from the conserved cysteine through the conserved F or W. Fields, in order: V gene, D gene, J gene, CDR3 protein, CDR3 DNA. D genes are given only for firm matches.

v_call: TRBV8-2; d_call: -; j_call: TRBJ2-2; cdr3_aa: CGDRANTGELFF; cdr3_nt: TGTGGGGACAGGGCGAACACCGGGGAGCTGTTTTTT